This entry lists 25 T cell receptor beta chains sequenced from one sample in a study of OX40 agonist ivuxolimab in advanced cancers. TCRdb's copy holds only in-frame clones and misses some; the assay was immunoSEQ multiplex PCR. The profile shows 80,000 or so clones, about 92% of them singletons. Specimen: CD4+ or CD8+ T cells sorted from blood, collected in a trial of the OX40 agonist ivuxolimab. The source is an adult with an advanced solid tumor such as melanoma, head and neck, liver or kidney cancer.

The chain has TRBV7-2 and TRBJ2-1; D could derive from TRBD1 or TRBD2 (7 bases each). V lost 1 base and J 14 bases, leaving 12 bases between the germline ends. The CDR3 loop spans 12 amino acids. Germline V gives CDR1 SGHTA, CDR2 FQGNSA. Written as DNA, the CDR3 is TGTGCCAGCAGCTTAGGGGAGGGACAGAAGTTCTTC. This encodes CASSLGEGQKFF.

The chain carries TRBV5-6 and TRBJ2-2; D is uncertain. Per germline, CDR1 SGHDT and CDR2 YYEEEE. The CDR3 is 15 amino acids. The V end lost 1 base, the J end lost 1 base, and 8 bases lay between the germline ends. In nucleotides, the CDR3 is TGTGCCAGCAGCTTGTGGGATCTGAACACCGGGGAGCTGTTTTTT. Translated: CASSLWDLNTGELFF. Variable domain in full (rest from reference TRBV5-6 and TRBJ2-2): DAGVTQSPTHLIKTRGQQVTLRCSPKSGHDTVSWYQQALGQGPQFIFQYYEEEERQRGNFPDRFSGHQFPNYSSELNVNALLLGDSALYLCASSLWDLNTGELFFGEGSRLTVL.

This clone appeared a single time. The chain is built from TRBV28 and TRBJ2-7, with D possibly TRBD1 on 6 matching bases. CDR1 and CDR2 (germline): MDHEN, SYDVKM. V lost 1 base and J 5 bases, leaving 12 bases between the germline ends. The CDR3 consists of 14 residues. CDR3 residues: CASSLSTRGNEQYF. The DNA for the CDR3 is TGTGCCAGCAGTTTATCGACCAGGGGCAACGAGCAGTACTTC.

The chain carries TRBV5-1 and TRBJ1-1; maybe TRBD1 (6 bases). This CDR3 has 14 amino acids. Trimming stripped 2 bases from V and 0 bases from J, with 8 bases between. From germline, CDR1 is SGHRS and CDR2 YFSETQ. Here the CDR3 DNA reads TGCGCCAGCAGCTTACAGGGCATGAACACTGAAGCTTTCTTT. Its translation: CASSLQGMNTEAFF.

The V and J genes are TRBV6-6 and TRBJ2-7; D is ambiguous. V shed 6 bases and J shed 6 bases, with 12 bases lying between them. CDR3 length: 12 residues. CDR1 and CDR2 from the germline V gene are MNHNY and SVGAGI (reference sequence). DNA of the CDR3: TGTGCCAGCAGCCCTAACCTCCCCGAGCAGTACTTC. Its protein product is CASSPNLPEQYF.

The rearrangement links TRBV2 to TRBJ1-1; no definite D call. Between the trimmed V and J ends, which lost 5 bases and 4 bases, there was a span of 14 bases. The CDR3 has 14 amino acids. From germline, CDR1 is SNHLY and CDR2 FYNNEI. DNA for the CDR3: TGTGCCAGCAGTCCAATCCATTGGATCACTGAAGCTTTCTTT. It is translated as CASSPIHWITEAFF.

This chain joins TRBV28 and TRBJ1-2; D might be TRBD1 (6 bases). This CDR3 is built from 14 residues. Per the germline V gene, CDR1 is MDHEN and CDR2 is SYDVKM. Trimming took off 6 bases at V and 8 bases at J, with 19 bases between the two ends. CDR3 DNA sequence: TGTGCCAGCAGCCTCAGGGGAGCCGTCTACGGCTACACCTTC. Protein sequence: CASSLRGAVYGYTF.

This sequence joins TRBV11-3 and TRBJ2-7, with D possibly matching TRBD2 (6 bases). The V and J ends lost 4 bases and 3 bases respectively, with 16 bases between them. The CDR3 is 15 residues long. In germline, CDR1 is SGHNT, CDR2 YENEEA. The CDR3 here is CASSSIGGTSYEQYF. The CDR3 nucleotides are TGTGCCAGCAGCTCAATTGGAGGGACCAGCTACGAGCAGTACTTC.

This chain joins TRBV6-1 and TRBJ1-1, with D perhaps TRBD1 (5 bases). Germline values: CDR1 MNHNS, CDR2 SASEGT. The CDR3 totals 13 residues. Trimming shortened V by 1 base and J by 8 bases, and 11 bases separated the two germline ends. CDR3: CASSEGGPSEAFF. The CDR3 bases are TGTGCCAGCAGTGAAGGGGGCCCGTCGGAAGCTTTCTTT.

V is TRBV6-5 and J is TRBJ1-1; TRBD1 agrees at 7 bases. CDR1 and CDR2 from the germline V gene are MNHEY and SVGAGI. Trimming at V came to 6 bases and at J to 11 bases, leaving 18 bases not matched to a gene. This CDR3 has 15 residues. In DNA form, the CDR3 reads TGTGCCAGCAGCCGTAGCACAGGGGACGGCACATCGGCTTTCTTT. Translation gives CASSRSTGDGTSAFF.

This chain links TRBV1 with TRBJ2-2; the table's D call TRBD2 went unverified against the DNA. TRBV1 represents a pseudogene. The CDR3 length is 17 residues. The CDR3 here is CTSSQDPSGRAAGELFF. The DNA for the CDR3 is TGCACCAGCAGCCAAGACCCTAGCGGGAGGGCCGCCGGGGAGCTGTTTTTT.

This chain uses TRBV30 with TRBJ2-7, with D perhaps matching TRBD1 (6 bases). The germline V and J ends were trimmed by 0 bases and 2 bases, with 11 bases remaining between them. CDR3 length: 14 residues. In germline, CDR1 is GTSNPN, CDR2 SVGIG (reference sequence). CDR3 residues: CAWSVGRGTYEQYF. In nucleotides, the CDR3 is TGTGCCTGGAGTGTAGGCAGGGGTACCTACGAGCAGTACTTC.

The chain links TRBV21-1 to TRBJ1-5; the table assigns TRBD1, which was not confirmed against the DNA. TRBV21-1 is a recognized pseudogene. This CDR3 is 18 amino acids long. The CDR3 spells CASSKTVKDKYSNQPQHF. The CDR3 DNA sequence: TGTGCCAGCAGCAAAACGGTCAAGGACAAATATAGCAATCAGCCCCAGCATTTT.

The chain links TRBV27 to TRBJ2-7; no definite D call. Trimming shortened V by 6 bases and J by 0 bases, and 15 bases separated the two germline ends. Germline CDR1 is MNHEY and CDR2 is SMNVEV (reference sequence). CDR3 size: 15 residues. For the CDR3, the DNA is TGTGCCAGCAGGCCTCGGGCGGCGCCCTCCTACGAGCAGTACTTC. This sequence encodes CASRPRAAPSYEQYF.

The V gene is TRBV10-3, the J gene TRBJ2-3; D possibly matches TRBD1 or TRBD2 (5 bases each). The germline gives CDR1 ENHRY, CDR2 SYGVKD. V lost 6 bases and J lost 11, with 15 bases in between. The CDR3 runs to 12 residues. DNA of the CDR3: TGTGCCATCAGCCTCAGGGACGAAGAGCAGTATTTT. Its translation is CAISLRDEEQYF.

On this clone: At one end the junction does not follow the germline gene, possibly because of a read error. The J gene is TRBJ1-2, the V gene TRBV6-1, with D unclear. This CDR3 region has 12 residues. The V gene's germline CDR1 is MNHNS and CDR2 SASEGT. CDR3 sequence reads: CASSPAFEIASF. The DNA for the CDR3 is TGTGCCAGCAGCCCAGCCTTCGAGATAGCTTCCTTC.

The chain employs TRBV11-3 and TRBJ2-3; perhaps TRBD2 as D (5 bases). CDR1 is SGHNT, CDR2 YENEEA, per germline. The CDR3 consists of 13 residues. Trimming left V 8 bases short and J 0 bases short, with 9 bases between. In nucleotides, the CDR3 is TGTGCCAGCGAGAGGAGGAGCACAGATACGCAGTATTTT. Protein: CASERRSTDTQYF.

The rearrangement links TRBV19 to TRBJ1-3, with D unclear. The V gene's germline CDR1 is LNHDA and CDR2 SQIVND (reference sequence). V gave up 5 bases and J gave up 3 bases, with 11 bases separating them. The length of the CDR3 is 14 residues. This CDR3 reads CASSAPRVGNTIYF. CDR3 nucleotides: TGTGCCAGTAGTGCCCCCCGGGTTGGAAACACCATATATTTT.

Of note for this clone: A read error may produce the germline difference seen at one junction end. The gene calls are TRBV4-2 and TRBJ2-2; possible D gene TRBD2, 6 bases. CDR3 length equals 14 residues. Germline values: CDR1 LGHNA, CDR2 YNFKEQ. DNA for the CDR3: TGTGCCACCAGCGGGCCCGCTCCCCCCGGGGAGCTGTTTTTT. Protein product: CATSGPAPPGELFF.

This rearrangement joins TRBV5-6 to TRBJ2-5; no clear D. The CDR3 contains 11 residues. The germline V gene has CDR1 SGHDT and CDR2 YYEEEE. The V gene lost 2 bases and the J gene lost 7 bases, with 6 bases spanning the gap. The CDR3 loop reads CASSFRGTQYF. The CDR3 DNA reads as TGTGCCAGCAGCTTTCGAGGGACCCAGTACTTC. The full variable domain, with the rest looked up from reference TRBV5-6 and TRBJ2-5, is DAGVTQSPTHLIKTRGQQVTLRCSPKSGHDTVSWYQQALGQGPQFIFQYYEEEERQRGNFPDRFSGHQFPNYSSELNVNALLLGDSALYLCASSFRGTQYFGPGTRLLVL.

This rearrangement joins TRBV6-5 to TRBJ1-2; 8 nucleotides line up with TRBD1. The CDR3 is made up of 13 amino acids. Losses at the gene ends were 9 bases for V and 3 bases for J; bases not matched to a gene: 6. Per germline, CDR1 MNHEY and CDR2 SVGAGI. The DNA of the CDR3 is TGTGCCAGTGCCCCGGACAGGGACTATGGCTACACCTTC. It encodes CASAPDRDYGYTF.

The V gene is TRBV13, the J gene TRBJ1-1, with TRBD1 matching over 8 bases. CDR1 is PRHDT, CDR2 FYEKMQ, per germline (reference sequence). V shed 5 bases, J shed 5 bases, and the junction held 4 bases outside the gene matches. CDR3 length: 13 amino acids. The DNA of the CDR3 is TGTGCCAGCAGCAATGACAGGGGTACTGAAGCTTTCTTT. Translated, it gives CASSNDRGTEAFF.

DNA of the CDR3: TGTGCCAGCAGTTTATGGGGACAGGAGGGGGCCCCTTTTGGCTACACCTTC. Protein: CASSLWGQEGAPFGYTF. This chain links TRBV28 with TRBJ1-2; 8 bases map to TRBD1. The CDR3 length is 17 residues. Germline V gene sequence: CDR1 MDHEN, CDR2 SYDVKM. After removal of 0 bases from V and 7 bases from J, the junction contained 13 bases not matched to a gene.

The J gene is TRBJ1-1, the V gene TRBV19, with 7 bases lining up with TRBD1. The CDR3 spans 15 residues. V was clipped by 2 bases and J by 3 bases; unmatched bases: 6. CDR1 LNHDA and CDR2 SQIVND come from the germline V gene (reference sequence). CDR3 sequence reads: CASSIKGGRDTEAFF. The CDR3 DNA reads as TGTGCCAGTAGTATAAAAGGGGGCAGGGACACTGAAGCTTTCTTT.

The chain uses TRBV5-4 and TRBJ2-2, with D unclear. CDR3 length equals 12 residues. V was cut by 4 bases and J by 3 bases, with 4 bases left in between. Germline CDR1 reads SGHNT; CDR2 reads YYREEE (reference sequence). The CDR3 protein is CASSLDTGELFF. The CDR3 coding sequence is TGTGCCAGCAGCCTGGACACCGGGGAGCTGTTTTTT.